This passage covers 15 T cell receptor beta chains from one sample sequenced in a study of cytomegalovirus exposure and HLA in healthy donors. The protocol was immunoSEQ multiplex PCR, while the TCRdb copy is restricted to in-frame clones and leaves out a portion. There are some 76,000 clones in the sample; 94% occur only once, and roughly 0.94% lies in the top ten. What was sequenced was PBMCs. The receptors originated from a woman under 30 in good health and CMV-seronegative.

This chain uses TRBV6-5 with TRBJ2-7; 12 positions match TRBD2. The CDR3 is 14 amino acids. CDR1 is MNHEY, CDR2 SVGAGI, per germline. The trim removed 6 bases at V and 6 bases at J, leaving 6 bases unmatched. For the CDR3, the DNA is TGTGCCAGCAGCCGACTAGCGGGAGAACGCGAGCAGTACTTC. It yields the protein CASSRLAGEREQYF.

The V call is TRBV6-5, the J call TRBJ2-5; D gene ambiguous. V was shortened by 1 base and J by 4 bases, with 7 bases between the two germline ends. The germline gives CDR1 MNHEY, CDR2 SVGAGI. The CDR3 sequence is 13 residues long. The CDR3 region has the DNA TGTGCCAGCAGTTACTATACGGGAGAGACCCAGTACTTC. Translated: CASSYYTGETQYF.

V and J are TRBV11-2 and TRBJ1-4, with TRBD1 matching 7 bases. V was clipped by 1 base and J by 3 bases; unmatched bases: 8. Germline V gives CDR1 SGHAT, CDR2 FQNNGV. The CDR3 is 17 amino acids. The CDR3, as DNA: TGTGCCAGCAGCTTAGGCATCAGGACAGGTTCTAATGAAAAACTGTTTTTT. Translated: CASSLGIRTGSNEKLFF.

This sequence joins TRBV30 and TRBJ2-1, with 8 bases that match TRBD2. Trimming removed 4 bases from V and 10 bases from J; junction bases left unmatched: 18. The CDR3 covers 16 residues. Per the germline V gene, CDR1 is GTSNPN and CDR2 is SVGIG (reference sequence). The CDR3 reads CAWKAPGGSGVYEQFF. CDR3 DNA sequence: TGTGCCTGGAAGGCCCCCGGCGGTAGCGGGGTCTACGAGCAGTTCTTC.

The chain recombines TRBV9 with TRBJ2-1; TRBD1 agrees at 10 bases. CDR1 SGDLS and CDR2 YYNGEE come from the germline V gene. This CDR3 is 15 amino acids long. V lost 4 bases to trimming and J lost 6 bases; unmatched junction nucleotides: 7. As DNA, the CDR3 is TGTGCCAGCAGCCTAAGACAGGGGGCAATCAATGAGCAGTTCTTC. This codes for CASSLRQGAINEQFF.

The chain joins TRBV29-1 to TRBJ1-5, with D uncertain. CDR1 is SQVTM and CDR2 is ANQGSEA in the germline V gene. The CDR3 has 12 residues. V shed 6 bases and J shed 7 bases, with 13 bases lying between them. Written as DNA, the CDR3 is TGCAGCGTCGGAAACAGTGGACAGCCCCAGCATTTT. Its translation is CSVGNSGQPQHF.

The CDR3 loop is CASSQGQGSLYGYTF. The CDR3, as DNA: TGCGCCAGCAGCCAAGGTCAGGGGAGCCTCTATGGCTACACCTTC. V gene TRBV4-1 combines with J gene TRBJ1-2, with D possibly matching TRBD1 (6 bases). The CDR3 length is 15 residues. Trimming cost V 1 base and J 4 bases, with 13 bases left between them. Germline lookup yields CDR1 MGHRA and CDR2 YSYEKL.

This chain uses TRBV27 with TRBJ2-5; a weak D match, TRBD1 (7 bases). Trimming left V 2 bases short and J 2 bases short, with 9 bases between. Germline CDR1 reads MNHEY; CDR2 reads SMNVEV (reference sequence). This CDR3 spans 14 amino acids. CDR3 residues: CASSLAGQQETQYF. CDR3 bases: TGTGCCAGCAGTTTAGCGGGACAGCAAGAGACCCAGTACTTC.

This chain uses TRBV5-5 with TRBJ2-2; 9 bases line up with TRBD2. Germline CDR1 SGHKS, CDR2 YYEKEE (reference sequence). Trimming at V came to 1 base and at J to 2 bases, leaving 3 bases not matched to a gene. This CDR3 has 16 residues. Here the CDR3 reads CASSLLAGSNTGELFF. The CDR3 region has the DNA TGTGCCAGCAGCTTGCTAGCGGGATCAAACACCGGGGAGCTGTTTTTT. Using reference TRBV5-5 and TRBJ2-2 for the parts outside the CDR3, the full variable domain is DAGVTQSPTHLIKTRGQQVTLRCSPISGHKSVSWYQQVLGQGPQFIFQYYEKEERGRGNFPDRFSARQFPNYSSELNVNALLLGDSALYLCASSLLAGSNTGELFFGEGSRLTVL.

This clone was seen only a few times. The chain couples TRBV6-5 to TRBJ2-3; unclear D gene. V gave up 7 bases and J gave up 4 bases, with 15 bases separating them. Germline V gene lookup returns CDR1 MNHEY and CDR2 SVGAGI. The CDR3 extends over 14 amino acids. The CDR3 region is CASNLEYGADTQYF. Written as DNA, the CDR3 is TGTGCCAGCAATCTGGAGTATGGAGCAGATACGCAGTATTTT.

The rearrangement uses TRBV19 and TRBJ2-7; the match to TRBD2 covers 7 bases. V was pared by 5 bases and J by 2 bases, with 6 bases of the junction left unmatched. Germline-derived CDR1 and CDR2 are LNHDA and SQIVND (reference sequence). CDR3 length: 14 amino acids. In nucleotides, the CDR3 is TGTGCCAGTAGTTCGTTGCGGGGGACCTACGAGCAGTACTTC. This encodes CASSSLRGTYEQYF.

The V call is TRBV7-2, the J call TRBJ2-3; the match to TRBD1 covers 9 bases. The CDR3 consists of 17 residues. V shed 4 bases, J shed 3 bases, and the junction held 11 bases outside the gene matches. From germline, CDR1 is SGHTA and CDR2 FQGNSA. The CDR3 spells CASSSISGTGLTDTQYF. The CDR3 bases are TGTGCCAGCAGCTCCATTTCCGGGACAGGGTTGACAGATACGCAGTATTTT.

The rearrangement uses TRBV5-6 and TRBJ2-1; D is uncertain. V lost 3 bases, J lost 10 bases, and 11 bases lay in between. The CDR3 covers 12 residues. Germline V gene lookup returns CDR1 SGHDT and CDR2 YYEEEE. CDR3 amino acids: CASSSQAQEQFF. In DNA, the CDR3 is TGTGCCAGCAGCTCCCAGGCTCAGGAGCAGTTCTTC.

The rearrangement joins TRBV10-1 to TRBJ2-1, with TRBD1 matching over 7 bases. This CDR3 spans 13 amino acids. V trimming: 5 bases; J trimming: 9 bases; junction bases outside the gene matches: 7. The germline V gene encodes CDR1 WNHNN and CDR2 SYGVQD (reference sequence). The CDR3 spells CASSRQGEGEQFF. The CDR3 bases are TGCGCCAGCAGTAGACAGGGCGAGGGTGAGCAGTTCTTC.

The chain has TRBV29-1 and TRBJ1-1; D gene uncertain. This CDR3 contains 13 residues. The V end lost 4 bases, the J end lost 1 base, and 10 bases lay between the germline ends. Per the germline V gene, CDR1 is SQVTM and CDR2 is ANQGSEA. The CDR3 DNA is TGCAGCGTTGTCCCAGAAGAGAACACTGAAGCTTTCTTT. Encoded protein: CSVVPEENTEAFF.